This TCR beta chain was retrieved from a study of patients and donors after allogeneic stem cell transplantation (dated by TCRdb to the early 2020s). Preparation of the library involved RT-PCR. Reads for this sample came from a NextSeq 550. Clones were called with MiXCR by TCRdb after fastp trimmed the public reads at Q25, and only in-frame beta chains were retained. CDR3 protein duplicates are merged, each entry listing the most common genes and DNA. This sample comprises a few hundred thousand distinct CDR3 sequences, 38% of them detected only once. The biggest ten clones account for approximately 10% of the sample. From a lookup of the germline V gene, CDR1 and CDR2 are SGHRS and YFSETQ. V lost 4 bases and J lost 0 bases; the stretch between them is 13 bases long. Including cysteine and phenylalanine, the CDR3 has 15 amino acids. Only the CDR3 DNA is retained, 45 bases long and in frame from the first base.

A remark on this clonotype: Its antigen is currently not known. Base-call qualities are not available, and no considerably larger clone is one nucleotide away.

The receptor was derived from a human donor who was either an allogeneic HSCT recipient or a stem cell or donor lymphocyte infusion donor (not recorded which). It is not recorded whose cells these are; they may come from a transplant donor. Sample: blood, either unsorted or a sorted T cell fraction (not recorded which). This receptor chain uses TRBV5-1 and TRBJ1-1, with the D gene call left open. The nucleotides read TGCGCCAGCAGCCCCTCGGAACTCATGAACACTGAAGCTTTCTTT. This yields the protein CASSPSELMNTEAFF.